The clone carrying this T cell receptor (beta chain) qualifies as medium-sized. Its specificity is unknown. The protocol was immunoSEQ multiplex PCR, while the TCRdb copy is restricted to in-frame clones and leaves out a portion. The table has nearly 25,000 clones, less than 75% seen once. Regarding time point: cycle 4 day 1 (C4D1), after more than five weeks of nivolumab. Each patient relapsed following autologous stem cell transplantation, and prior brentuximab vedotin exposure differed. The data originate from a study of PD-1 blockade in classical Hodgkin lymphoma. Trimming took off 1 base at V and 4 bases at J, with 10 bases between the two ends. The germline V gene encodes CDR1 SEHNR and CDR2 FQNEAQ (reference sequence). CDR3 length: 14 residues. Study findings and constraints: Newly diagnosed patients reportedly had lower baseline TCR diversity than healthy donors. Patients were excluded if nivolumab began under 1 year after ASCT (the autologous transplant). With respect to the repertoire differences, their causes, possibly disease activity or prior therapy, remain undefined. Only CD4+ TCR diversity, not CD8+, had risen significantly by C4D1.

The specimen comprised peripheral blood mononuclear cells (PBMCs), sampled before the fourth cycle of nivolumab. The sequence derives from a human donor with classical Hodgkin lymphoma. J is TRBJ1-2 and V is TRBV7-9, with D tentatively TRBD1 (5 bases). The CDR3 DNA reads as TGTGCCAGCAGCTTAGTCGGGACGGTCTATGGCTACACCTTC. Translated, it gives CASSLVGTVYGYTF.